This TCR beta chain originates from a study of T cell changes during pregnancy in multiple sclerosis. There are 14 residues in the CDR3. Per germline, CDR1 SEHNR and CDR2 FQNEAQ (reference sequence). Trimming cost V 7 bases and J 4 bases; bases outside gene matches: 5. The method was immunoSEQ multiplex PCR; TCRdb's version includes in-frame clones alone and lacks a portion of them. The data contain fewer than 150,000 clones, roughly 96% of them singletons. The material was peripheral blood, obtained after pregnancy. The chain uses TRBV7-9 and TRBJ2-7; the match to TRBD2 covers 12 bases. The TCR originated in a female donor with multiple sclerosis, enrolled in a pregnancy study. For the CDR3, the DNA is TGTGCCAGCACCGCGACTAGCGGGAGTTACGAGCAGTACTTC. Amino acid sequence: CASTATSGSYEQYF.